Listed below are T cell receptor beta chains from one sample, sequenced in a study of shared T cell receptors in the human thymus. Only in-frame clones appear in the TCRdb table, and some are missing; sequencing was by immunoSEQ multiplex PCR. The sample lists approximately 580,000 clones, around 82% occurring once. These data also formed part of another study, on human thymus T cells.

Sequencing was carried out using thymocytes. The receptors originated from a boy under two years old with a congenital heart defect. The conserved cysteine and the conserved F or W are not part of the CDR3 here. Fields, in order: V gene, CDR3 protein.

TRBV2 | ASSGVDRAAGELF
TRBV15 | ATSRTSGRVGDTQY
TRBV7-9 | ASSLVGQGFYGYT
TRBV4-3 | ASSTRGGRNTEAF
TRBV14 | ASSQDREGSYEQY
TRBV28 | ASKKAGGGSYNEQF
TRBV4-1 | ASSQKGTGNQPQH
TRBV5-1 | ASSLYFPGGAPHEKLF
TRBV6-5 | ASSYVAGVGYEQY
TRBV20-1 | SARDTNEQF
TRBV11-2 | ASSLLGSSYGYT
TRBV5-8 | ASSSPEEIQY
TRBV28 | ASSVQLAGLYNEQF
TRBV14 | ASSQDSGGAGDYEQY
TRBV14 | ASSLTGVNTEAF
TRBV15 | ATSRGRGHEQF
TRBV4-1 | ASRRSGTSGRVKETQY
TRBV7-9 | ASSLVRGELF
TRBV13 | ASSLGRSSTSGSHEQY
TRBV19 | ASPGHTGELF
TRBV5-1 | ASSAGGLAWEETQY
TRBV6-1 | ASRPFDRTTDTQY
TRBV7-9 | ASTPGGGQPQH
TRBV5-6 | ASSLGKREKDTGELF
TRBV19 | ASSPTYEQY
TRBV7-2 | ASSIRNTEAF
TRBV12-5 | ASGLGRGLMMTDTQY
TRBV10-2 | ASILAGGPGHEQF
TRBV2 | ASSEGELAPYNEQF
TRBV30 | AWSHSGLSYEQY
TRBV19 | ASSIDATSGSSDTQY
TRBV21-1 | ASSKGLGDRVYEQY
TRBV6-5 | ASSYATSGRAYEQY
TRBV11-3 | ASSSRAGTDTQY
TRBV18 | ASSRGKGWNEQF
TRBV14 | ASSQDPSGRPYEQY